This TCR beta chain was retrieved from a study of blood T cell repertoires in COVID-19 (TCRdb year 2020). As for the study more broadly: Samples from collaborators originated in the United States, Italy and Spain and spanned both the acute and convalescent phases of COVID-19. The prospective study material was composed of cDNA or gDNA derived from T cells, B-cell-depleted T cells, or PBMCs. Deeply sampled blood TCRbeta repertoires from subjects exposed to, actively infected with, or recovered from COVID-19 were included in the dataset. The repertoires were made available in a free public database intended to serve as a resource for research on the immune response to SARS-CoV-2. Samples came from the ongoing ImmuneRACE study (first 160 participants) plus 1,254 subjects from 6 global collaborators. The sample metadata nearly always contained a de-identified subject ID, COVID-19 status, age in years and sex. HLA class I and class II types, where available, came from metadata supplied by the sample provider rather than from assay-based typing. General conclusions and limits of the study: Clinical and demographic metadata were provided uncurated, with the amount varying by source and participant.

Whole blood was collected in K2EDTA tubes by collaborating institutions according to the institutions' own protocols. For TCRbeta analysis, collaborators shipped samples as frozen whole blood, isolated PBMCs, or DNA extracted from either of those sample types. CDR1 and CDR2, per the germline V gene, are SGHDN and FVKESK. The germline V end is reduced by 2 bases and the J end by 4 bases; junction bases left unmatched: 4. The CDR3, cysteine through phenylalanine, is 15 amino acids long. The only DNA kept is the CDR3, 45 bases in frame from the first base. TCRbeta CDR3 regions were amplified from genomic DNA using the immunoSEQ Assay, a bias-controlled multiplex PCR. The paper's processing steps were these. Nucleated cell counts per sample were estimated from amplification of reference gene primers within the assay. Sequence reads were collapsed and filtered to measure the absolute abundance of every unique TCRbeta CDR3 rearrangement. Productive Simpson clonality was computed per sample as the square root of Simpson's diversity index over productive rearrangements. TCRdb mirrors the immuneACCESS table, restricted to in-frame sequences. Some clones are absent from its copies; in checked studies, under half trace to an unresolved V gene, and the reason for the others is unknown. The DNA was the basis for D and trimming; V, J and clone size are from that table. For this sample the table gives tens of thousands of clones, of which about 88% were detected only once. The ten largest clones add up to about 5% of the sample.

A word on this clone: Its antigen is unknown. Per-base qualities were not stored, and no clone one base away is much larger.

This TCR was recovered from a middle-aged man with acute or convalescent COVID-19. The V gene is TRBV14 and the J gene is TRBJ1-4; 7 nucleotides in the junction match TRBD1. The specimen sequenced was peripheral blood. The DNA sequence is TGTGCCAGCAGCCAAAGGGGACAGCTTAATGAAAAACTGTTTTTT. This encodes CASSQRGQLNEKLFF. Full variable domain (CDR3 extended with the reference TRBV14 and TRBJ1-4 proteins): EAGVTQFPSHSVIEKGQTVTLRCDPISGHDNLYWYRRVMGKEIKFLLHFVKESKQDESGMPNNRFLAERTGGTYSTLKVQPAELEDSGVYFCASSQRGQLNEKLFFGSGTQLSVL.